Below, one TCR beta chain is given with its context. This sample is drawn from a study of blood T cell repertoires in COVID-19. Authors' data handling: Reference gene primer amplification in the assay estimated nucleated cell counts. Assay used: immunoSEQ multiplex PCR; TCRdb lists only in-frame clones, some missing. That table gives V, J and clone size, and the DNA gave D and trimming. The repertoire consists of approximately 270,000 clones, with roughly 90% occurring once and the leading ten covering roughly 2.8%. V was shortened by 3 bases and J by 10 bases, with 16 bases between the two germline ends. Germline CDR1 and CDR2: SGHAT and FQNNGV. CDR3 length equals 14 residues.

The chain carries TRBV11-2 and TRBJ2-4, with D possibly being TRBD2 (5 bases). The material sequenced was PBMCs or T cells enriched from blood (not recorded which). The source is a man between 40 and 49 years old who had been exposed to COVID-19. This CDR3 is CASSLGVRGGIQYF. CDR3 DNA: TGTGCCAGCAGCTTGGGTGTCCGGGGTGGGATTCAGTACTTC.